This is a list of T cell receptor beta chains from one sample in a study of CD8+ T cells in alopecia areata. The data were produced by immunoSEQ multiplex PCR, yet TCRdb's version contains in-frame clones alone and is incomplete. The table lists roughly 99,000 clones, roughly 84% of them singletons. Sequences were derived from CD8+ T cells sorted from blood, sampled at week 24, from a patient treated with tofacitinib. These receptors came from a human donor with alopecia areata. CDR3s include the opening cysteine and the closing phenylalanine or tryptophan. D genes are given only for firm matches. Size is stated for part of the rows, as once, few or many counts, or as a class when the clone is expanded.

cdr3_nt cdr3_aa j_call clone_size d_call v_call
TGCGCCAGCAGCCTTGCTAGGACACCCTTTATCTACGAGCAGTACTTC CASSLARTPFIYEQYF TRBJ2-7 few - TRBV5-1
TGCGCCAGCAGCCTGGGACGGCACACTAACTATGGCTACACCTTC CASSLGRHTNYGYTF TRBJ1-2 - - TRBV5-1
TGTGCCAGCAGCTCGGAGGGTCAGGGCACAGATACGCAGTATTTT CASSSEGQGTDTQYF TRBJ2-3 - - TRBV13
TGTGCCAGCAGCTCCGTTAGCGGGGGCTCTTACGAGCAGTACTTC CASSSVSGGSYEQYF TRBJ2-7 - TRBD2 TRBV7-9
TGTGCCAGCAGCCGCTCGACGGGGTACGAGCAGTACTTC CASSRSTGYEQYF TRBJ2-7 - - TRBV5-5
TGTGCCAGCAGTTACTCTGGGCTAGTCAGCGAGCAGTACTTC CASSYSGLVSEQYF TRBJ2-7 - - TRBV6-6
TGTGCCAGTAATTTAACACCGATGAACACTGAAGCTTTCTTT CASNLTPMNTEAFF TRBJ1-1 - - TRBV19
TGTGCCAGCAGTCCCGGACAACCGTCCGAGCAGTACTTC CASSPGQPSEQYF TRBJ2-7 few - TRBV27
TGTGCCACCTGGACTAGCGGGTGGGGTACGCAGTATTTT CATWTSGWGTQYF TRBJ2-3 - TRBD2 TRBV19
TGTGCCAGCAGTCGACTAGCGGGGAGGACCGGGGAGCTGTTTTTT CASSRLAGRTGELFF TRBJ2-2 - TRBD2 TRBV7-9
TGTGCCAGCAGCCGAACGGGCAGGGACACTGAAGCTTTCTTT CASSRTGRDTEAFF TRBJ1-1 - - TRBV14
TGCAGCGTTTGGGGGAGCGGGGTAAACACAGATACGCAGTATTTT CSVWGSGVNTDTQYF TRBJ2-3 once TRBD2 TRBV29-1
TGTGCCAGCATGCCTGGCCTCGGTAGCTCCTACAATGAGCAGTTCTTC CASMPGLGSSYNEQFF TRBJ2-1 - - TRBV2
TGCAGCGTTGAAGAGATAGGGCAGATCACAGATACGCAGTATTTT CSVEEIGQITDTQYF TRBJ2-3 - - TRBV29-1
TGTGCCAGCAGCCCCGCATTGGGATGGGGACAGGGGCTCGAGCAGTACTTC CASSPALGWGQGLEQYF TRBJ2-7 - TRBD1 TRBV11-1
TGTGCCAGCATCCCAGGCGGGGCGCACAATGAGCAGTTCTTC CASIPGGAHNEQFF TRBJ2-1 few - TRBV6-6
TGTGCCAGCAGCTCCTCAGGGGGCGCCGGGGTTGAAAAACTGTTTTTT CASSSSGGAGVEKLFF TRBJ1-4 - TRBD1 TRBV7-6
TGTGCCAGCAGTTTTGACGGGGGGGTCACAGATACGCAGTATTTT CASSFDGGVTDTQYF TRBJ2-3 - TRBD2 TRBV27
TGTGCCAGCAGCTTGGCGGTTGGGGACAAGAACACTGAAGCTTTCTTT CASSLAVGDKNTEAFF TRBJ1-1 - - TRBV5-6
TGTGCCAGCACCCTGGGGGGGAACTATGGCTACACCTTC CASTLGGNYGYTF TRBJ1-2 - - TRBV7-2
TGTGCCAGCAGCTTAGGGGCTACACTCACAGATACGCAGTATTTT CASSLGATLTDTQYF TRBJ2-3 - - TRBV7-9
TGTGCCTGGAGTTCACAGGGACCCCTCCACTTT CAWSSQGPLHF TRBJ1-6 - - TRBV30
TGTGCCAGCTCCCCAGGGGCGGGCGAGCAGTACTTC CASSPGAGEQYF TRBJ2-7 - - TRBV18
TGTGCCAGCAGCTTAGGGTACAGGGCCTACTACAATGAGCAGTTCTTC CASSLGYRAYYNEQFF TRBJ2-1 - - TRBV7-9
TGTGCCAGCAGCTTAGCGACGGGGGCTCTGGTTGGCTACACCTTC CASSLATGALVGYTF TRBJ1-2 - - TRBV7-9
TGTGCCATCAGCCGTTTGGGACTGCCTGGGGAGCTGTTTTTT CAISRLGLPGELFF TRBJ2-2 - - TRBV10-3
TGTGCCAGCAGGGACGGCCTACACGGCGAGCAGTACTTC CASRDGLHGEQYF TRBJ2-7 - - TRBV2
TGCGCCAGCAGTGAGTCGGGGTGGGAGCTGTTTTTT CASSESGWELFF TRBJ2-2 - - TRBV10-1
TGCGCCAGCAGCCAGGAAGCGGGGGGTTCCTACAATGAGCAGTTCTTC CASSQEAGGSYNEQFF TRBJ2-1 - TRBD2 TRBV4-1
TGTGCCAGCAGCGTAGGTTACGAGCAGTACTTC CASSVGYEQYF TRBJ2-7 - - TRBV7-9
TGTGCCAGCAGCTCACCAGGGATGGGCGCCAATGAGCAGTTCTTC CASSSPGMGANEQFF TRBJ2-1 - - TRBV7-2
TGTGCCAGCAGCGTCTCAGGGGAGAACACTGAAGCTTTCTTT CASSVSGENTEAFF TRBJ1-1 - - TRBV5-6
TGTGCCAGCAGCCAAGCTCCGAGGGGGCGGGATACGCAGTATTTT CASSQAPRGRDTQYF TRBJ2-3 few TRBD1 TRBV7-8
TGCAGCGTTGTCGAGCGGGGGTCTCTGAATGAGCAGTTCTTC CSVVERGSLNEQFF TRBJ2-1 few TRBD2 TRBV29-1
TGTGCCAGCAACCATCGGGACAGGGTCACAGATACGCAGTATTTT CASNHRDRVTDTQYF TRBJ2-3 few TRBD1 TRBV28
TGTGCCAGCTCACAGGGAACGGACTACGAGCAGTACTTC CASSQGTDYEQYF TRBJ2-7 few - TRBV27
TGCGCCAGCAGCCAAGGGTTGGGGAGAAGAGAAGAGACCCAGTACTTC CASSQGLGRREETQYF TRBJ2-5 - - TRBV4-3
TGCAGCGTAGCTTACGGGACAGGGCGCTACGAGCAGTACTTC CSVAYGTGRYEQYF TRBJ2-7 - TRBD1 TRBV29-1
TGTGCCAGCAGCTTGGGTTTTGGAGAGAATGAGCAGTTCTTC CASSLGFGENEQFF TRBJ2-1 - - TRBV5-4